This T cell receptor (beta chain) was sequenced during a study of T cell responses to AZD1222 COVID-19 vaccine. Study-level points and caveats: The donor cohort was predominantly white British with a female majority, and clonal diversity may have been underestimated. Reportedly, nearly half the spike-specific TCRs target unmutated variant regions. Vaccine-associated CD4 TCRs ranged over spike, dominating at 160-218 and 743-854.

TCRdb keeps only in-frame clones here, not all; method: immunoSEQ multiplex PCR. This sample has about 96,000 clones, with roughly 90% found just once. The CDR3 has 14 amino acids. The V gene lost 5 bases and the J gene lost 1 base, with 11 bases spanning the gap. The germline V gene encodes CDR1 MNHEY and CDR2 SMNVEV (reference sequence). Notes on this clone: Its matching antigen is unknown.

The sequence was obtained from an adult in good health. This chain connects TRBV27 to TRBJ2-5; D remains unclear. The sample was peripheral blood, taken on day 0 of AZD1222 vaccination. The CDR3 nucleotides read TGTGCCAGCAGTCGATTAGGGATCCAAGAGACCCAGTACTTC. Translating it yields CASSRLGIQETQYF.